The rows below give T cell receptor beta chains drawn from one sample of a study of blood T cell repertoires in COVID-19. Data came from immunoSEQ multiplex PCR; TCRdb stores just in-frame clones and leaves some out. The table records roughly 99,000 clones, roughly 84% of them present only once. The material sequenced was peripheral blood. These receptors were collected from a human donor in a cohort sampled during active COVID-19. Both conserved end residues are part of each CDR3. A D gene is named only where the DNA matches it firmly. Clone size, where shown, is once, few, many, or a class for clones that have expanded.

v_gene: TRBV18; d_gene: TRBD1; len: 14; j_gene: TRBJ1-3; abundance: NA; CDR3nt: TGTGCCAGCTCACCTGGGACAGGAGGAAACACCATATATTTT; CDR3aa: CASSPGTGGNTIYF
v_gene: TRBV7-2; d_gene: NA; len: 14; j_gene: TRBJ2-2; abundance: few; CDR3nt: TGTGCCAGCAGCTTAGACTATAACACCGGGGAGCTGTTTTTT; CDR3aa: CASSLDYNTGELFF
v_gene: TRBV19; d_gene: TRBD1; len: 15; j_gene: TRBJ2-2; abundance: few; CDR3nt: TGTGCCAGTAGTATAGGGACAGGGGGCTTCGGGGAGCTGTTTTTT; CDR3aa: CASSIGTGGFGELFF
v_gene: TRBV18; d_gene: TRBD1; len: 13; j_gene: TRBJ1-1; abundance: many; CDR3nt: TGTGCCAGCTCACCAAGCAGGACAGGTGAAGCTTTCTTT; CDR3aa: CASSPSRTGEAFF
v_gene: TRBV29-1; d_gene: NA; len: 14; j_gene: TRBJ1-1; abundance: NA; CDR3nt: TGCAGCGCCTGTGCGGGGGGGTCGGACACTGAAGCTTTCTTT; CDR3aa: CSACAGGSDTEAFF
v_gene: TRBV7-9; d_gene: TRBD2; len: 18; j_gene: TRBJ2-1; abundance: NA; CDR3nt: TGTGCCAGCAGCCGCCTGGCCCTGACTAGCGGAGCCTACAATGAGCAGTTCTTC; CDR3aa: CASSRLALTSGAYNEQFF
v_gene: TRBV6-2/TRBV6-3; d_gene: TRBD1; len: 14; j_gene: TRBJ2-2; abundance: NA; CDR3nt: TGTGCCAGCAGTTGGACAGGGAAAACCGGGGAGCTGTTTTTT; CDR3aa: CASSWTGKTGELFF
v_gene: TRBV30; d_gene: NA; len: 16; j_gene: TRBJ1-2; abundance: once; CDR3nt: TGTGCCTGGAGTGTACGCGGGCTTGTATCGCCGGGGGGCTACACCTTC; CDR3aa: CAWSVRGLVSPGGYTF
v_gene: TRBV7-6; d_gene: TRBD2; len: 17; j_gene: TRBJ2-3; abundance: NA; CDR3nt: TGTGCCAGCAGCTTAGGAACGGGAGGGCATCTGACAGATACGCAGTATTTT; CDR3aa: CASSLGTGGHLTDTQYF
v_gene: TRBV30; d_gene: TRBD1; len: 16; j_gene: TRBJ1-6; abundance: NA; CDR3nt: TGTGCCTGGAGCCGCCGAATGACAGGGAAGAATTCACCCCTCCACTTT; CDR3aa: CAWSRRMTGKNSPLHF
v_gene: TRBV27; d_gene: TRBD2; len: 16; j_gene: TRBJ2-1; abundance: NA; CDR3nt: TGTGCCAGCAGTTGGAGCGGGAGGGCCTCGGTCAATGAGCAGTTCTTC; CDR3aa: CASSWSGRASVNEQFF
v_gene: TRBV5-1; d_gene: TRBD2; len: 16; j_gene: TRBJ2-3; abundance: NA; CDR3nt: TGCGCCAGCAGCTTGACGACTAGCGGGAGGGCAGATACGCAGTATTTT; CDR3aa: CASSLTTSGRADTQYF
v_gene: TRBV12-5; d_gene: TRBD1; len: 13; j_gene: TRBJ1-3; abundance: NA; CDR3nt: TGTGCTAGTGGTTCACAGGGGGCTCACACCATATATTTT; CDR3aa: CASGSQGAHTIYF
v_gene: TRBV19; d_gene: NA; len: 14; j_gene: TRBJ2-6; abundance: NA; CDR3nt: TGTGCCAGTAGTCTCGGGGCTGGGGCCAACGTCCTGACTTTC; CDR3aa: CASSLGAGANVLTF
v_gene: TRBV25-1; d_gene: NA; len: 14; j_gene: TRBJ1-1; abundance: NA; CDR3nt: TGTGCCAGCAGTGAAAGCCTCTTGTTCGCTGAAGCTTTCTTT; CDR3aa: CASSESLLFAEAFF
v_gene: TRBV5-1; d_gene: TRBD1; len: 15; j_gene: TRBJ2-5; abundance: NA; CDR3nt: TGCGCCAGCAGCGATCGGGACAGGGGAAGCGGGACCCAGTACTTC; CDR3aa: CASSDRDRGSGTQYF
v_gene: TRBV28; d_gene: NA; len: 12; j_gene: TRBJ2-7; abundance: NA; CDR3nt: TGTGCCAGCAGTCAGACAATCTACGAGCAGTACTTC; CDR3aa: CASSQTIYEQYF
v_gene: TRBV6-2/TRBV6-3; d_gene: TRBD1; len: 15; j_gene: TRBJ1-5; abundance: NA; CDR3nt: TGTGCCAGCAGTTACACGGGACAGGGTTTTCAGCCCCAGCATTTT; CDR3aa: CASSYTGQGFQPQHF
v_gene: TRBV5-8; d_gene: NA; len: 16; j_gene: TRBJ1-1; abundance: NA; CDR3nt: TGTGCCAGCAGCCTTGGACAGACCCCGGGCAACACTGAAGCTTTCTTT; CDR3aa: CASSLGQTPGNTEAFF